Detailed here is one TCR beta chain. Per the authors' pipeline: Using reference gene primer amplification, nucleated cell counts were estimated. Data came from immunoSEQ multiplex PCR; TCRdb stores just in-frame clones and leaves some out. V and J calls and clone size come straight from that table; D and trimming were deduced from the DNA. The sample yields more than 150,000 clones, around 77% seen once. These data come from a study of blood T cell repertoires in COVID-19. For the study at large: Spain, Italy and the United States supplied samples that represented acute and convalescent COVID-19. Sample material is recorded as cDNA or gDNA derived from T cells, B-cell-depleted T cells, or PBMCs.

The CDR3 totals 15 residues. The V gene's germline CDR1 is MNHEY and CDR2 SMNVEV (reference sequence). Trimming cost V 5 bases and J 9 bases, with 20 bases left between them. The origin of this receptor is a man aged 55 to 70 with active or convalescent COVID-19. The chain has TRBV27 and TRBJ2-4; maybe TRBD1 (6 bases). The source material was peripheral blood. CDR3: CASSLRDTQAVIQYF. The CDR3 bases are TGTGCCAGCAGTCTGAGGGACACCCAGGCAGTCATTCAGTACTTC.